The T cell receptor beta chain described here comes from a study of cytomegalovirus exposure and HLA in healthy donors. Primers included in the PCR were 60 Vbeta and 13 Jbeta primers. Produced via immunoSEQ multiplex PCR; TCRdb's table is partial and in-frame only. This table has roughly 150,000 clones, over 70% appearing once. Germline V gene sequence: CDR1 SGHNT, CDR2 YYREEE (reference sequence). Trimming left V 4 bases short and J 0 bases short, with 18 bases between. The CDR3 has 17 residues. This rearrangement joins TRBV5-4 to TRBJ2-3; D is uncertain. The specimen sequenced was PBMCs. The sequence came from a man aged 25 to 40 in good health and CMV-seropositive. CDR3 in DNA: TGTGCCAGCAGCCCCTCGTCAGCGATACCTAGCACAGATACGCAGTATTTT. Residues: CASSPSSAIPSTDTQYF. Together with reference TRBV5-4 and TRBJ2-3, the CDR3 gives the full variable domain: ETGVTQSPTHLIKTRGQQVTLRCSSQSGHNTVSWYQQALGQGPQFIFQYYREEENGRGNFPPRFSGLQFPNYSSELNVNALELDDSALYLCASSPSSAIPSTDTQYFGPGTRLTVL.